This TCR beta chain was sequenced in a study of blood T cell repertoires in COVID-19. About the study: Sources were T cells, B-cell-depleted T cells, or PBMCs; the material itself was cDNA or gDNA.

The V end was cut by 1 base, the J end by 5 bases, with 8 bases between. In germline, CDR1 is LGHDT, CDR2 YNNKEL (reference sequence). This CDR3 has 13 amino acids. As processed by the authors: Counts of nucleated cells, estimated from reference gene primer amplification, were obtained. The repertoire was sequenced with immunoSEQ multiplex PCR; TCRdb's copy has only in-frame clones and lacks some. That table gives V, J and clone size, and the DNA gave D and trimming. The repertoire consists of 100,000 or so clones, with approximately 82% occurring once and the leading ten covering under 13%. The rearrangement links TRBV3-1 (or the pseudogene TRBV3-2) to TRBJ1-2; D is unresolved. The sample was peripheral blood. This clonotype was obtained from a man between 70 and 80 years old with active or convalescent COVID-19. CDR3 DNA: TGTGCCAGCAGCCAAGGGCCAGCGTATGGCTACACCTTC. Translation gives CASSQGPAYGYTF.